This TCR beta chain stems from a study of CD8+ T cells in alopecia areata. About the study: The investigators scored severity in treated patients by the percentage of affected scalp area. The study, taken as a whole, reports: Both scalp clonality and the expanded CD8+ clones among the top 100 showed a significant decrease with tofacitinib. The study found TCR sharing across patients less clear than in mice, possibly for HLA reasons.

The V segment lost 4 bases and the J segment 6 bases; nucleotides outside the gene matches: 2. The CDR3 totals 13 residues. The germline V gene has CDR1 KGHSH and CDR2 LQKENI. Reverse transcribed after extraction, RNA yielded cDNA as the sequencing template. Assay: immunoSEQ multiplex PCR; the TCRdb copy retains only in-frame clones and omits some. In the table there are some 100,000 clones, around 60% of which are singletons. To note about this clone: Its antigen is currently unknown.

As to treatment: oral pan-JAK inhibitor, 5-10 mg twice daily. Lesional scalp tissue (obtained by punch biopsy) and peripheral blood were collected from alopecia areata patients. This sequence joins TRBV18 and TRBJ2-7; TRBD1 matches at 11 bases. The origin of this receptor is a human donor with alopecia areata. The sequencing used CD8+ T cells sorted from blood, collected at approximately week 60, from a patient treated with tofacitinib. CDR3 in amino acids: CASSLGTGGEQYF. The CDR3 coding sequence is TGTGCCAGCTCACTCGGGACAGGGGGCGAGCAGTACTTC.